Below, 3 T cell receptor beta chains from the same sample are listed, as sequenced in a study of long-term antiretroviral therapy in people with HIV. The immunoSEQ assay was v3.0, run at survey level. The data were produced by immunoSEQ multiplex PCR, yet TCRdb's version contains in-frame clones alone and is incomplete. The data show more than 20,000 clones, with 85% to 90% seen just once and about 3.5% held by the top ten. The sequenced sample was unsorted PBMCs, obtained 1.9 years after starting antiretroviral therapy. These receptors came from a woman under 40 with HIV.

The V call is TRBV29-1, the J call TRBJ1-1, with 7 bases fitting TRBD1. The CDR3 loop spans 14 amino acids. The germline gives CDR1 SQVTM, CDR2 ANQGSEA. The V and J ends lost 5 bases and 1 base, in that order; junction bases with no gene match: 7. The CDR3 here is CSVTKGGQNTEAFF. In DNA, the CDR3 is TGCAGCGTTACAAAAGGGGGCCAGAACACTGAAGCTTTCTTT.

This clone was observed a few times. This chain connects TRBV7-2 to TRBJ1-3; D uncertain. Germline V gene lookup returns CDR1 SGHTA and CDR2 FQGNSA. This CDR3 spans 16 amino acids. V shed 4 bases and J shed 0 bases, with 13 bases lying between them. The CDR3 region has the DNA TGTGCCAGCAGCTCATCAGGAGGCTTCTCTGGAAACACCATATATTTT. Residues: CASSSSGGFSGNTIYF. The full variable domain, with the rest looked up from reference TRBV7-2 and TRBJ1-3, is GAGVSQSPSNKVTEKGKDVELRCDPISGHTALYWYRQSLGQGLEFLIYFQGNSAPDKSGLPSDRFSAERTGGSVSTLTIQRTQQEDSAVYLCASSSSGGFSGNTIYFGEGSWLTVV.

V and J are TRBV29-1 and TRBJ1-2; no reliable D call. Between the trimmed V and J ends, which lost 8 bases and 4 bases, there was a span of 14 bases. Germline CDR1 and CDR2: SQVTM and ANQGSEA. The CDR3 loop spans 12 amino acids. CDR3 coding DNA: TGCAGCCTCAGCCAAGGGAGCTATGGCTACACCTTC. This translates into CSLSQGSYGYTF.